What follows is one TCR beta chain and its context. Antigen: not known. This entry belongs to a study of OX40 agonist ivuxolimab in advanced cancers. About the research overall: Enrollees could have had prior anti-PD-1, anti-PD-L1 or anti-CTLA-4 therapy, which approximately 40% had received. Study conclusions and caveats: Doses of 0.1 to 3.0 mg/kg were accompanied by clonal expansion of CD4+ and CD8+ blood T cells by week 6. The study found that CD8+ T cells averaged more expanded clones than CD4+.

Repertoires were generated with immunoSEQ multiplex PCR, while TCRdb's copy carries only in-frame clones and drops some. The sample contains more than 40,000 clones, around nine tenths of which appear only once. This sequence was found in an adult with an advanced solid tumor such as melanoma, head and neck, liver or kidney cancer. Sequenced here: CD4+ or CD8+ T cells sorted from blood, sampled in a trial of the OX40 agonist ivuxolimab.

In nucleotides, the CDR3 is TGTGCCAGCAGTTTAGGGGGACGGATCCTAGGAGGCTACACCTTC. It specifies CASSLGGRILGGYTF. The V call is TRBV27, the J call TRBJ1-2; possible D gene TRBD1, 5 bases. The germline V and J ends were trimmed by 2 bases and 8 bases, with 18 bases remaining between them. The length of the CDR3 is 15 residues. Germline assignment: CDR1 MNHEY and CDR2 SMNVEV (reference sequence).